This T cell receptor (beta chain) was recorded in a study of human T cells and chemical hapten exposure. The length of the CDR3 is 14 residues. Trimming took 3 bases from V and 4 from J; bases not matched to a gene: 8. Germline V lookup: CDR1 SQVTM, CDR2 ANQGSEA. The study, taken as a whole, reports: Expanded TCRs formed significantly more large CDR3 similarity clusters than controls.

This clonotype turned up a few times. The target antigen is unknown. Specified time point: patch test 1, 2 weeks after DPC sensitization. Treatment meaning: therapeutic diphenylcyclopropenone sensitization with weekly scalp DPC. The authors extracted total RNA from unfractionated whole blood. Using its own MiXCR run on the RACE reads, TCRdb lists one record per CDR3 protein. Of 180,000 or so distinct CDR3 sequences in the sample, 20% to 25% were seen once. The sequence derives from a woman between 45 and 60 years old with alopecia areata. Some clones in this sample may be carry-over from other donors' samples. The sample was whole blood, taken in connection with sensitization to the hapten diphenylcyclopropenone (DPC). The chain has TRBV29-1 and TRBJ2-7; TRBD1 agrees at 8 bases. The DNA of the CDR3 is TGCAGCGTTGACTTACAGGGGGAAGGGTACGAGCAGTACTTC. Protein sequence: CSVDLQGEGYEQYF.